This entry is about one TCR beta chain. Reverse transcription of roughly 0.45 to 1 ug RNA used random hexamers. In TCRdb, the immunoSEQ multiplex PCR reads were re-called with MiXCR into one record per CDR3 protein. The sample carries around 130,000 distinct CDR3 sequences, roughly 94% recorded once. The entry originates in a study of CD8 T cells in Susac syndrome. The V and J ends lost 7 bases and 6 bases, in that order; junction bases with no gene match: 4. CDR3 length equals 13 residues. CDR1 and CDR2 from the germline V gene are LNHDA and SQIVND (reference sequence). Sequencing was performed on CD4+ T cells from PBMCs. This TCR derives from a human donor in good health. The rearrangement links TRBV19 to TRBJ2-1, with TRBD2 identical over 9 bases. The CDR3 DNA reads TGTGCCAGTAATAGCGGGAGAGGCAATGAGCAGTTCTTC. Translation gives CASNSGRGNEQFF.